Given below is one TCR beta chain in context. Antigen unknown. These data come from a study of STAT5B mutations in CD4+ large granular lymphocyte leukemia. General study points: 8/27 top patient clones versus 2/35 control clones were TRBV06-family. No patients shared main leukemic clonotypes, though roughly 23% appeared at low frequency elsewhere.

Healthy controls were blood donor buffy coats. CDR3 length: 16 residues. V was pared by 2 bases and J by 6 bases, with 7 bases of the junction left unmatched. The V gene's germline CDR1 is SEHNR and CDR2 FQNEAQ (reference sequence). Method: immunoSEQ multiplex PCR; TCRdb's copy keeps in-frame clones and lacks some. The table includes approximately 30,000 clones, roughly 77% detected once. Sequencing was performed on CD4+ T cells from blood buffy coats. The rearrangement links TRBV7-9 to TRBJ2-1, with 10 positions matching TRBD2. The sequence was collected from a human donor in good health. CDR3 sequence: CASSLILTSGANEQFF. The DNA of the CDR3 is TGTGCCAGCAGCTTAATACTTACTAGCGGGGCCAATGAGCAGTTCTTC.